These T cell receptor beta chains were read from a single sample in a study of radiation and T cells in renal cell carcinoma. The protocol was immunoSEQ multiplex PCR, while the TCRdb copy is restricted to in-frame clones and leaves out a portion. The table has some 110,000 clones, 82% seen once; the top ten hold 3%. The sequenced sample was blood, obtained from a patient whose treatment included radiotherapy and nephrectomy. The receptors were sampled from a woman between 55 and 75 years old with renal cell carcinoma. CDR3s include the opening cysteine and the closing phenylalanine or tryptophan. A D gene is named only where the DNA matches it firmly. Clone size is shown for a subset of rows, as once, few, many or a class of expanded clone.

>TRBJ2-7|few|TRBV27|.
CASSLGGNLFYEQYF
TGTGCCAGCAGTTTAGGGGGGAATCTGTTCTACGAGCAGTACTTC
>TRBJ2-5|.|TRBV2|.
CASSERGPRETQYF
TGTGCCAGCAGTGAGCGGGGCCCTCGGGAGACCCAGTACTTC
>TRBJ1-2|few|TRBV11-1|.
CASSLSREHGYTF
TGTGCCAGCAGCTTAAGCAGGGAGCATGGCTACACCTTC
>TRBJ2-1|.|TRBV28|.
CASRAMGVNEQFF
TGTGCCAGCAGGGCCATGGGGGTTAATGAGCAGTTCTTC
>TRBJ1-3|.|TRBV7-9|.
CASSERTEYSGNTIYF
TGTGCCAGCAGCGAGCGGACGGAATACTCTGGAAACACCATATATTTT
>TRBJ2-2|few|TRBV4-1|.
CASSQGKQAGELFF
TGCGCCAGCAGCCAAGGGAAGCAGGCCGGGGAGCTGTTTTTT
>TRBJ2-1|.|TRBV5-1|TRBD1
CASSLSRTGSPIYNEQFF
TGCGCCAGCAGCTTATCCCGGACAGGGTCCCCCATATACAATGAGCAGTTCTTC
>TRBJ2-3|.|TRBV7-9|.
CASSFTSWRSDTQYF
TGTGCCAGCAGTTTTACTAGCTGGCGGTCAGATACGCAGTATTTT
>TRBJ2-1|few|TRBV7-6|TRBD2
CASSQAGSSYNEQFF
TGTGCCAGCAGCCAAGCGGGGAGCTCCTACAATGAGCAGTTCTTC
>TRBJ1-4|.|TRBV5-1|.
CASSLATGGNEKLFF
TGCGCCAGCAGCTTGGCCACAGGAGGGAATGAAAAACTGTTTTTT
>TRBJ2-5|.|TRBV6-1|.
CASSWERGETQYF
TGTGCCAGCAGTTGGGAAAGGGGTGAGACCCAGTACTTC
>TRBJ2-1|.|TRBV6-5|.
CASRTGWGSYNEQFF
TGTGCCAGCAGGACCGGGTGGGGCTCCTACAATGAGCAGTTCTTC
>TRBJ1-1|once|TRBV10-3|.
CAIRGAILNTEAFF
TGTGCCATCAGGGGAGCGATCTTGAACACTGAAGCTTTCTTT
>TRBJ2-1|.|TRBV5-5|TRBD2
CASSLGLAGMEEQFF
TGTGCCAGCAGCTTGGGGCTAGCGGGAATGGAGGAGCAGTTCTTC
>TRBJ2-7|.|TRBV7-9|.
CASSSGRAGTGYEQYF
TGTGCCAGCAGCTCAGGTCGGGCAGGGACGGGGTACGAGCAGTACTTC
>TRBJ1-2|.|TRBV27|.
CASSLSSGPHALYGYTF
TGTGCCAGCAGTCTCTCATCAGGCCCGCACGCCCTCTATGGCTACACCTTC
>TRBJ1-1|few|TRBV19|.
CASSEVGPMNTEAFF
TGTGCCAGCTCGGAAGTGGGGCCAATGAACACTGAAGCTTTCTTT
>TRBJ2-7|few|TRBV4-1|TRBD1
CASSQEWTGRYEQYF
TGCGCCAGCAGCCAAGAGTGGACAGGGAGGTACGAGCAGTACTTC
>TRBJ2-5|once|TRBV19|TRBD2
CASSIVTSEETQYF
TGTGCCAGTAGTATAGTGACTAGCGAGGAGACCCAGTACTTC
>TRBJ2-7|once|TRBV5-1|.
CASSLGGGNGEQYF
TGCGCCAGCAGCTTGGGAGGGGGTAATGGCGAGCAGTACTTC
>TRBJ2-1|.|TRBV30|.
CAWSEGTSPYNEQFF
TGTGCCTGGAGTGAGGGGACGAGCCCCTACAATGAGCAGTTCTTC
>TRBJ2-4|few|TRBV19|.
CASGENIQYF
TGTGCCAGTGGGGAGAACATTCAGTACTTC
>TRBJ2-1|.|TRBV5-6|.
CASRDSPGISYNEQFF
TGTGCCAGCAGGGACAGCCCGGGAATTTCCTACAATGAGCAGTTCTTC
>TRBJ1-1|few|TRBV28|TRBD1
CASSTSTGGTEAFF
TGTGCCAGCAGTACCTCGACAGGGGGCACTGAAGCTTTCTTT
>TRBJ2-1|.|TRBV7-3|TRBD2
CASSRASGGQNEQFF
TGTGCCAGCTCAAGGGCTAGCGGGGGGCAAAATGAGCAGTTCTTC
>TRBJ1-6|.|TRBV5-1|.
CASSPTVSGRGSPLHF
TGCGCCAGCAGCCCGACGGTCTCGGGGAGGGGTTCACCCCTCCACTTT
>TRBJ2-7|.|TRBV18|.
CASSFSREQYF
TGTGCCAGCTCTTTCTCTAGGGAGCAGTACTTC
>TRBJ2-1|.|TRBV6-4|TRBD2
CASSDEERGGRSEQFF
TGTGCCAGCAGTGACGAAGAGCGGGGGGGGCGTAGTGAGCAGTTCTTC
>TRBJ1-6|.|TRBV14|.
CASSQETQPSGYSPLHF
TGTGCCAGCAGCCAAGAAACCCAGCCGTCTGGGTATTCACCCCTCCACTTT
>TRBJ1-2|.|TRBV25-1|.
CASRDRGFDNYGYTF
TGTGCCAGCAGGGACCGAGGATTCGATAACTATGGCTACACCTTC
>TRBJ1-3|once|TRBV5-5|TRBD1
CASSWGQGSAGNTIYF
TGTGCCAGCAGCTGGGGACAGGGTTCGGCTGGAAACACCATATATTTT
>TRBJ1-5|.|TRBV6-1|.
CASKVAINQPQHF
TGTGCCAGCAAGGTTGCGATCAATCAGCCCCAGCATTTT
>TRBJ2-1|.|TRBV9|.
CASSVQGLVEEQFF
TGTGCCAGCAGCGTTCAAGGTTTAGTGGAGGAGCAGTTCTTC
>TRBJ2-1|.|TRBV28|TRBD2
CASSLWRGVIGTSGGHNEQFF
TGTGCCAGCAGTTTATGGCGCGGAGTGATCGGGACTAGCGGGGGACACAATGAGCAGTTCTTC
>TRBJ1-5|few|TRBV6-5|.
CASSYSGGNQPQHF
TGTGCCAGCAGTTACTCAGGGGGCAATCAGCCCCAGCATTTT
>TRBJ2-5|.|TRBV27|TRBD1
CASSSITGEETQYF
TGTGCCAGCAGTTCAATTACAGGGGAAGAGACCCAGTACTTC
>TRBJ2-1|.|TRBV9|TRBD2
CASTPQGGLAGNEQFF
TGTGCCAGCACCCCCCAAGGGGGACTAGCGGGCAATGAGCAGTTCTTC
>TRBJ2-1|.|TRBV11-2|.
CASSLARFSYNEQFF
TGTGCCAGCAGCTTAGCAAGGTTCTCCTACAATGAGCAGTTCTTC
>TRBJ1-1|few|TRBV7-2|TRBD1
CASSYRDRGTEAFF
TGTGCCAGCAGCTACCGGGACAGGGGAACTGAAGCTTTCTTT
>TRBJ2-7|once|TRBV6-5|.
CASSSGGRSHEQYF
TGTGCCAGCAGTTCCGGGGGTCGGAGCCACGAGCAGTACTTC
>TRBJ2-1|.|TRBV28|TRBD2
CASSIGLAGGVQFF
TGTGCCAGCAGTATAGGACTAGCGGGGGGAGTGCAGTTCTTC
>TRBJ2-7|.|TRBV28|.
CASSFHTREYEQYF
TGTGCCAGCAGTTTCCATACTAGGGAGTACGAGCAGTACTTC
>TRBJ1-1|.|TRBV9|.
CASSVDARGQNTEAFF
TGTGCCAGCAGCGTAGATGCCAGGGGACAGAACACTGAAGCTTTCTTT
>TRBJ1-3|.|TRBV6-1|.
CASRFTEGGNTIYF
TGTGCCAGCAGATTCACTGAGGGGGGAAACACCATATATTTT
>TRBJ2-2|few|TRBV7-3|TRBD1
CASRPTGVNTGELFF
TGTGCCAGCAGACCGACAGGGGTTAACACCGGGGAGCTGTTTTTT
>TRBJ2-1|.|TRBV5-6|.
CASSLRPAVNEQFF
TGTGCCAGCAGCTTGAGACCGGCGGTGAATGAGCAGTTCTTC
>TRBJ1-1|.|TRBV30|.
CAWFGRTQEEAFF
TGTGCCTGGTTCGGGAGAACACAAGAGGAAGCTTTCTTT
>TRBJ1-2|.|TRBV5-3|TRBD1
CARSPGQGAKWYGYTF
TGTGCCAGAAGCCCGGGACAGGGGGCAAAGTGGTATGGCTACACCTTC
>TRBJ1-1|.|TRBV23-1|TRBD1
CASSGLRTGEDEAFF
TGCGCCAGCAGTGGTCTGAGGACAGGGGAGGATGAAGCTTTCTTT
>TRBJ1-2|.|TRBV6-6|.
CATRLGHYLDYGYTF
TGTGCCACCCGATTGGGACACTACCTGGACTATGGCTACACCTTC
>TRBJ1-4|.|TRBV27|.
CASSPGGGHEKLFF
TGTGCCAGCAGTCCCGGCGGGGGGCATGAAAAACTGTTTTTT